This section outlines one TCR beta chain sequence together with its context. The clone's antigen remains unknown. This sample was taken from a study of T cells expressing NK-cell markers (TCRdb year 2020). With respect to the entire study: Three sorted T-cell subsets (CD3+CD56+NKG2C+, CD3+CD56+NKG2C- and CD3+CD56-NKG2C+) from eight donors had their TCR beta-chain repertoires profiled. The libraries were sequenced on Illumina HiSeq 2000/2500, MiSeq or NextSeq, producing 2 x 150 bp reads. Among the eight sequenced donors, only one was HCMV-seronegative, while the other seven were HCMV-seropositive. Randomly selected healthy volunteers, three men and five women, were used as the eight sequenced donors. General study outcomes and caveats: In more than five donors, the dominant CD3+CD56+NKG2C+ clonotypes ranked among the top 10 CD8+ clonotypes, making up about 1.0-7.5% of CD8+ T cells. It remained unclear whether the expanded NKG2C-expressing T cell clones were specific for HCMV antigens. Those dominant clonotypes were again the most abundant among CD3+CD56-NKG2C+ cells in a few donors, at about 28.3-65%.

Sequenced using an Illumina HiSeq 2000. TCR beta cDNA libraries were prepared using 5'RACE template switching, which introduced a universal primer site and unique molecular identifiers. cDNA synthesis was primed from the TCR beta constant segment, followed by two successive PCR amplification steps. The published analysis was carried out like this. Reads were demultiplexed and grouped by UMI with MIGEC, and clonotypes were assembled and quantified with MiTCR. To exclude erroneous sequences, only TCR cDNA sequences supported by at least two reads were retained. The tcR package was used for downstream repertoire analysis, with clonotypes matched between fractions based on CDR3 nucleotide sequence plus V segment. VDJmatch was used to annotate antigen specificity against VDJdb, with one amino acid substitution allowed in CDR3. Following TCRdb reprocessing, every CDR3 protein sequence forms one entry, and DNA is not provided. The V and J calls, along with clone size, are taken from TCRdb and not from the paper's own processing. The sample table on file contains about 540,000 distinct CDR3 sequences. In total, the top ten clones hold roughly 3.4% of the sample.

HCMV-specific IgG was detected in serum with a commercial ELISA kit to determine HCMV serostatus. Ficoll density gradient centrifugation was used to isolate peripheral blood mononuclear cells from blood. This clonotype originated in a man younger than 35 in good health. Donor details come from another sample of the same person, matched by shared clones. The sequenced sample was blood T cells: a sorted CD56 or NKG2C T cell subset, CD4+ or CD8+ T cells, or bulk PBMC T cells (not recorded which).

The CDR3 has the sequence CSVEAGISGTEQYF. The chain is assembled from TRBV29-1 and TRBJ2-7; TCRdb indicates TRBD1, and absent DNA this call remains unverified. CDR1 SQVTM and CDR2 ANQGSEA are derived from the germline V gene. Its CDR3 holds 14 amino acids, cysteine through phenylalanine. No DNA was logged.